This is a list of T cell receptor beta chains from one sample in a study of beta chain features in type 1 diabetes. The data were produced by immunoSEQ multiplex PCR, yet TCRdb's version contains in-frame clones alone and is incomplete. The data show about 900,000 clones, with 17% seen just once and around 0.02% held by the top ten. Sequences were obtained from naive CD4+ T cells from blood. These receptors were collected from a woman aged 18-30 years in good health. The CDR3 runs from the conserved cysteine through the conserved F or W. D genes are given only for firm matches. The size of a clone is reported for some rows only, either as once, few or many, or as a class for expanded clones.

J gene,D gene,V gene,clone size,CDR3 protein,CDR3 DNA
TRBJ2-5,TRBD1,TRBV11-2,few,CASRMDRLIETQYF,TGTGCCAGCAGAATGGACAGGTTGATAGAGACCCAGTACTTC
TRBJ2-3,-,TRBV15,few,CATSRDPISTDTQYF,TGTGCCACCAGCAGAGACCCCATTAGCACAGATACGCAGTATTTT
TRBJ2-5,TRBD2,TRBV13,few,CASSPRTSGGQETQYF,TGTGCCAGCAGCCCCCGGACTAGCGGGGGCCAAGAGACCCAGTACTTC
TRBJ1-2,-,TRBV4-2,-,CASSQDHDNYGYTF,TGTGCCAGCAGCCAAGATCACGATAACTATGGCTACACCTTC
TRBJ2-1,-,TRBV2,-,CASTTRASYNEQFF,TGTGCCAGCACAACTAGGGCTTCCTACAATGAGCAGTTCTTC
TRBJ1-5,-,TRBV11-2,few,CASSLGGWGSNQPQHF,TGTGCCAGCAGCTTAGGGGGTTGGGGTAGCAATCAGCCCCAGCATTTT
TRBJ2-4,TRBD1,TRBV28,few,CASSRGALRQGLVIQYF,TGTGCCAGCAGTAGGGGGGCCCTGAGACAGGGGTTAGTCATTCAGTACTTC
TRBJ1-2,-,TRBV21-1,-,CASSKGEPGGYTF,TGTGCCAGCAGCAAAGGGGAGCCAGGGGGCTACACCTTC
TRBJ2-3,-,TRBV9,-,CASSRGSKGRWDTQYF,TGTGCCAGCAGTCGTGGAAGTAAGGGAAGATGGGATACGCAGTATTTT
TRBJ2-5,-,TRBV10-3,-,CAISEHGLTSQETQYF,TGTGCCATCAGTGAGCATGGGTTGACTTCCCAAGAGACCCAGTACTTC
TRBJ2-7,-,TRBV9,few,CASSVGATESYEQYF,TGTGCCAGCAGCGTAGGAGCAACCGAATCCTACGAGCAGTACTTC
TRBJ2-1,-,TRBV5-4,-,CASSLETRGAEQFF,TGTGCCAGCAGCTTGGAAACTAGGGGAGCTGAGCAGTTCTTC
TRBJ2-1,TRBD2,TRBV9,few,CASSGLAGGNLGSYNEQFF,TGTGCCAGCAGCGGATTGGCGGGGGGAAACTTGGGCTCCTACAATGAGCAGTTCTTC
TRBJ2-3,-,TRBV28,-,CASSWGHKTITDTQYF,TGTGCCAGCAGTTGGGGGCATAAAACGATCACAGATACGCAGTATTTT
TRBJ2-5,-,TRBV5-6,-,CASSLAPFETQYF,TGTGCCAGCAGCTTGGCACCTTTTGAGACCCAGTACTTC
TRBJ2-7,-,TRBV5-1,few,CASSASSYEQYF,TGCGCCAGCAGCGCATCCTCCTACGAGCAGTACTTC
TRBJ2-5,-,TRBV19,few,CASKGRTYQETQYF,TGTGCCAGTAAGGGGAGGACTTACCAAGAGACCCAGTACTTC
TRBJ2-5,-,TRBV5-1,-,CASKVYTFQETQYF,TGCGCCAGCAAGGTCTACACCTTTCAAGAGACCCAGTACTTC
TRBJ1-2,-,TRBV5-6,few,CASSVRGGYTF,TGTGCCAGCAGTGTGCGGGGAGGCTACACCTTC
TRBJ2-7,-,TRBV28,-,CASSSMRFEQYF,TGTGCCAGCAGTTCAATGCGTTTCGAGCAGTACTTC
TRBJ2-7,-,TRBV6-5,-,CASSYSRDPTYEQYF,TGTGCCAGCAGTTACTCCCGGGACCCTACCTACGAGCAGTACTTC
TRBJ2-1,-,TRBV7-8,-,CASSLHGIQFF,TGTGCCAGCAGCTTACATGGTATTCAGTTCTTC
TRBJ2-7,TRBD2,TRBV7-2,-,CASSLVAGGRYEQYF,TGTGCCAGCAGCTTAGTGGCGGGAGGTCGCTACGAGCAGTACTTC
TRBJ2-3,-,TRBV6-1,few,CASSGISTDTQYF,TGTGCCAGCAGTGGCATAAGCACAGATACGCAGTATTTT
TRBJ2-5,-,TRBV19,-,CASSGAQGETQYF,TGTGCCAGTAGCGGCGCACAGGGAGAGACCCAGTACTTC
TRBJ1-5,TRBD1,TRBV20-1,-,CSARRQGAQHF,TGCAGTGCGAGACGGCAGGGGGCCCAGCATTTT
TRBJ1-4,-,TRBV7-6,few,CASSFEPTVIVGKLFF,TGTGCCAGCAGCTTTGAACCGACCGTAATAGTAGGAAAACTGTTTTTT
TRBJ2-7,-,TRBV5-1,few,CASSLALGLYEQYF,TGCGCCAGCAGCTTGGCCCTCGGACTGTACGAGCAGTACTTC
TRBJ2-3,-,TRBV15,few,CATSARVGFTDTQYF,TGTGCCACCAGCGCAAGGGTAGGGTTCACAGATACGCAGTATTTT
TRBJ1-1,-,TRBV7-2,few,CASSLLGPNTEAFF,TGTGCCAGCAGCTTACTGGGCCCGAACACTGAAGCTTTCTTT
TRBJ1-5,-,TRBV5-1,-,CASSRGGDQPQHF,TGCGCCAGCAGCAGAGGGGGAGATCAGCCCCAGCATTTT
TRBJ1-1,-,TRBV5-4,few,CASSLRDGVGEAFF,TGTGCCAGCAGCCTCCGGGACGGCGTTGGTGAAGCTTTCTTT
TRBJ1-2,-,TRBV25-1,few,CASSGGAWYGYTF,TGTGCCAGCAGCGGAGGAGCGTGGTATGGCTACACCTTC
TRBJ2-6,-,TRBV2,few,CARGGAGANVLTF,TGTGCCAGGGGGGGCGCTGGGGCCAACGTCCTGACTTTC
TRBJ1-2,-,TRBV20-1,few,CSGWAYGYTF,TGCAGTGGTTGGGCCTATGGCTACACCTTC
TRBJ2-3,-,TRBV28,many,CASSSDVGTDTQYF,TGTGCCAGCAGCTCGGACGTGGGAACAGATACGCAGTATTTT
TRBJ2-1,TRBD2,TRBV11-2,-,CASSSGLGARVSSYNEQFF,TGTGCCAGCAGCTCCGGACTAGGGGCGAGAGTGAGCTCCTACAATGAGCAGTTCTTC
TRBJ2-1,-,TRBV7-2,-,CASSVNEQFF,TGTGCCAGCAGCGTAAATGAGCAGTTCTTC
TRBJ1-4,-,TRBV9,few,CASSSTLGEKLFF,TGTGCCAGCAGCTCAACCCTCGGGGAAAAACTGTTTTTT
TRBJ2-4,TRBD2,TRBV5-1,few,CASGTSVLRESKNIQYF,TGCGCCAGCGGGACTAGCGTTCTAAGGGAGTCCAAAAACATTCAGTACTTC
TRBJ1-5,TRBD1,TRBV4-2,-,CASSPGGRAYSNQPQHF,TGTGCCAGCAGCCCAGGGGGGCGGGCCTATAGCAATCAGCCCCAGCATTTT
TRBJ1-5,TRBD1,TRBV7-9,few,CASSLIAGGSPNQPQHF,TGTGCCAGCAGCTTAATCGCAGGGGGCTCTCCAAATCAGCCCCAGCATTTT
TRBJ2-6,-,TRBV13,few,CASSLVLHSGANVLTF,TGTGCCAGCAGCTTAGTACTACACTCTGGGGCCAACGTCCTGACTTTC
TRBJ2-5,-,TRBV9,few,CASSLLETQYF,TGTGCCAGCAGTTTACTGGAGACCCAGTACTTC
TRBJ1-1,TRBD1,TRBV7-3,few,CASSLTGTGALAFF,TGTGCCAGCAGTCTTACCGGGACAGGGGCTTTAGCTTTCTTT
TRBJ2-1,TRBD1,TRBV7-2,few,CASSLGTGYNEQFF,TGTGCCAGCAGCTTAGGGACAGGGTACAATGAGCAGTTCTTC
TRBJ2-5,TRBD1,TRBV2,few,CASKGTGGAPGETQYF,TGTGCCAGCAAAGGGACAGGGGGCGCCCCGGGGGAGACCCAGTACTTC
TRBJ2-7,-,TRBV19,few,CASKPGVGPYEQYF,TGTGCCAGTAAACCGGGAGTAGGCCCCTACGAGCAGTACTTC
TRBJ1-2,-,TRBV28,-,CASSLAGGYGYTF,TGTGCCAGCAGTTTAGCGGGGGGGTATGGCTACACCTTC
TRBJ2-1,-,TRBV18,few,CASSPVYSYNEQFF,TGTGCCAGCTCACCAGTCTACTCCTACAATGAGCAGTTCTTC
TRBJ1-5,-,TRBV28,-,CASRTGGVQPQHF,TGTGCCAGCAGAACAGGCGGGGTACAGCCCCAGCATTTT
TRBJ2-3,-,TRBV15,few,CATSSYTDTQYF,TGTGCCACCAGCAGTTACACAGATACGCAGTATTTT
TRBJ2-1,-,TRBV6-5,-,CASSYGVGNEQFF,TGTGCCAGCAGCTACGGGGTTGGCAATGAGCAGTTCTTC
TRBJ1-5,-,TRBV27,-,CASSLSMGNQPQHF,TGTGCCAGCAGTTTATCGATGGGCAATCAGCCCCAGCATTTT
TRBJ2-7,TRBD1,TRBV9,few,CASSVGQGGYEQYF,TGTGCCAGCAGCGTCGGACAGGGGGGCTACGAGCAGTACTTC
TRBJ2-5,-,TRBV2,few,CASSGESSGSGTQYF,TGTGCCAGCAGTGGGGAGTCAAGCGGTTCAGGGACCCAGTACTTC